Listed here are 8 T cell receptor beta chains from one sample, sequenced in a study of T cells in Graves' hyperthyroidism and ophthalmopathy. Template material for amplifying TCR beta CDR3 regions consisted of RNA transcripts. First-round RT-PCR of the TCR CDR3 relied on the HTBI primer set. TCRdb used MiXCR to reprocess the multiplex PCR reads, holding one entry per CDR3 protein. Of about 380,000 distinct CDR3 sequences listed, approximately 15% are singletons. The specimen sequenced was blood. The source is a woman aged 60-75 years with Graves' hyperthyroidism.

This clonotype was counted many times. The chain recombines TRBV20-1 with TRBJ2-7; possible D gene TRBD1, 5 bases. CDR3 length equals 11 residues. V was shortened by 6 bases and J by 5 bases, with 11 bases between the two germline ends. Germline values: CDR1 DFQATT, CDR2 SNEGSKA (reference sequence). In DNA form, the CDR3 reads TGCAGTGCAAGGGGCGTAGACGAGCAGTACTTC. It is translated as CSARGVDEQYF.

This clonotype was observed at least ten times. The rearrangement links TRBV7-3 to TRBJ2-3; 7 bases match TRBD2. The CDR3 is 13 residues long. In germline, CDR1 is SGHTA, CDR2 FQGTGA. V trimming: 3 bases; J trimming: 9 bases; junction bases outside the gene matches: 6. CDR3 loop: CASSFRGSPTQYF. CDR3 nucleotides: TGTGCCAGCAGCTTTCGCGGGAGCCCAACGCAGTATTTT.

The rearrangement uses TRBV27 and TRBJ1-6; unclear D gene. V was shortened by 5 bases and J by 3 bases, with 2 bases between the two germline ends. Germline V gene lookup returns CDR1 MNHEY and CDR2 SMNVEV (reference sequence). The CDR3 covers 12 residues. The CDR3 region has the DNA TGTGCCAGCAGTGTCTATAATTCACCCCTCCACTTT. Amino acid sequence: CASSVYNSPLHF.

The table lists this clonotype with many counts. The chain joins TRBV20-1 to TRBJ2-2; 14 nucleotides match TRBD2. Germline-derived CDR1 and CDR2 are DFQATT and SNEGSKA (reference sequence). J lost 9 bases, V lost 0 bases, and 3 bases had no gene match. CDR3 length: 15 residues. This chain's CDR3 is CSAREGTSGSRELFF. CDR3 nucleotide sequence: TGCAGTGCTAGAGAGGGGACTAGCGGGAGTAGGGAGCTGTTTTTT.

This clonotype was counted many times. J is TRBJ2-1 and V is TRBV6-1, with TRBD2 as a possible D gene (5 bases). Germline V gene lookup returns CDR1 MNHNS and CDR2 SASEGT. V dropped 5 bases and J dropped 7 bases, with 18 bases sitting between them. The CDR3 consists of 15 residues. In nucleotides, the CDR3 is TGTGCCAGCAGTTTTGGGCTAGCCTTGGGGAATGAGCAGTTCTTC. It encodes CASSFGLALGNEQFF.

This clonotype was seen once. A much larger clone lies a single base off, so this may be a read error. V gene TRBV6-1 combines with J gene TRBJ1-2, with D possibly being TRBD1 (6 bases). The V gene's germline CDR1 is MNHNS and CDR2 SASEGT. The CDR3 is made up of 14 amino acids. The CDR3 loop reads CACSPPTGLYGYTF. The CDR3 nucleotides read TGTGCCTGCAGTCCACCGACAGGCCTCTATGGCTACACCTTC.

The chain links TRBV5-1 to TRBJ2-2, with D tentatively TRBD1 (5 bases). This CDR3 region has 15 residues. Germline V CDR1 and CDR2: SGHRS, YFSETQ. Between the trimmed V and J ends, which lost 0 bases and 5 bases, there was a span of 11 bases. CDR3 DNA sequence: TGCGCCAGCAGCTTGGGTGAAGGGGATACCGGGGAGCTGTTTTTT. Amino acids: CASSLGEGDTGELFF.

This chain links TRBV2 with TRBJ1-1; 10 bases match TRBD1. The CDR3 length is 14 residues. Germline V gene lookup returns CDR1 SNHLY and CDR2 FYNNEI. Losses at the gene ends were 7 bases for V and 1 base for J; bases not matched to a gene: 3. The CDR3 loop reads CASKDRGANTEAFF. The CDR3 DNA sequence: TGTGCCAGCAAGGACAGGGGGGCGAACACTGAAGCTTTCTTT.